One and the same sample provided the 16 T cell receptor beta chains below, sequenced in a study of shared clonotypes between healthy human individuals. Repertoires were generated with immunoSEQ multiplex PCR, while TCRdb's copy carries only in-frame clones and drops some. The repertoire has about half a million clones, 60% to 80% of them found once; the top ten carry about 11%. Sequenced: PBMCs. All receptors derive from a woman aged 40-49 years in good health. Some clones in this sample may be carry-over from other donors' samples.

The chain joins TRBV25-1 to TRBJ1-2, with no clear D. Between the trimmed V and J ends, which lost 5 bases and 8 bases, there was a span of 15 bases. The germline V gene has CDR1 MGHDK and CDR2 SYGVNS. This CDR3 spans 13 amino acids. CDR3 nucleotide sequence: TGTGCCAGCAGTCCAAGTGTGGTCGGGGGCTACACCTTC. Translated: CASSPSVVGGYTF.

J is TRBJ2-7 and V is TRBV10-3; 7 bases are a match to TRBD2. The CDR3 runs to 14 residues. CDR1 and CDR2 from the germline V gene are ENHRY and SYGVKD. The J segment lost 1 base and the V segment lost 8 bases, leaving 8 bases of the junction unmatched. The CDR3 loop is CAIRIWEGSYEQYF. CDR3 DNA: TGTGCCATCCGTATATGGGAGGGTTCCTACGAGCAGTACTTC.

This chain links TRBV9 with TRBJ2-7, with D possibly being TRBD1 or TRBD2 (5 bases each). V dropped 5 bases and J dropped 6 bases, with 15 bases sitting between them. From germline, CDR1 is SGDLS and CDR2 YYNGEE. This CDR3 is 13 amino acids long. CDR3: CASSEQRGSEQYF. The CDR3 nucleotides read TGTGCCAGCAGTGAGCAACGGGGCTCCGAGCAGTACTTC.

This clone has a single count. The rearrangement joins TRBV14 to TRBJ1-5, with D tentatively TRBD1 (5 bases). Trimming removed 3 bases at V and 6 bases at J, with 21 bases between. The germline CDR1 and CDR2 sequences are SGHDN and FVKESK. This CDR3 has 17 residues. The CDR3 loop reads CASSQIRAWWLVQPQHF. The CDR3 DNA sequence: TGTGCCAGCAGCCAGATCAGGGCATGGTGGCTCGTTCAGCCCCAGCATTTT.

The V and J genes are TRBV14 and TRBJ2-7, with D perhaps TRBD1 (5 bases). The CDR3 extends over 17 amino acids. Germline V gives CDR1 SGHDN, CDR2 FVKESK. Between the trimmed V and J ends, which lost 0 bases and 0 bases, there was a span of 15 bases. CDR3 DNA sequence: TGTGCCAGCAGCCAAGATTGGCGCCAGGGTACCTCCTACGAGCAGTACTTC. Protein product: CASSQDWRQGTSYEQYF.

The chain uses TRBV28 and TRBJ1-1; 7 bases fit TRBD1. Per germline, CDR1 MDHEN and CDR2 SYDVKM. The CDR3 is 13 residues long. With V trimmed by 7 bases and J by 4 bases, 6 bases remained unmatched. The CDR3 loop is CASTSPGGTEAFF. The CDR3 coding sequence is TGTGCCAGCACCTCACCAGGGGGCACTGAAGCTTTCTTT.

A few counts support this clone. The rearrangement joins TRBV10-3 to TRBJ1-1; D remains ambiguous. V shed 0 bases and J shed 1 base, with 6 bases lying between them. The length of the CDR3 is 14 residues. The V gene's germline CDR1 is ENHRY and CDR2 SYGVKD. CDR3 nucleotides: TGTGCCATCAGTGAGTCGAAGGGGAACACTGAAGCTTTCTTT. Residues: CAISESKGNTEAFF.

The chain combines TRBV5-8 with TRBJ2-5, with D possibly matching TRBD2 (5 bases). The better agreement between TRBJ2-7 and the DNA end casts doubt on the J call. Germline assignment: CDR1 SGHTS and CDR2 YDEGEE. CDR3 size: 12 residues. The CDR3 coding sequence is TGTGCCAGCACGCCGGGGTCCGACGAGCAGTACTTC. Translation: CASTPGSDEQYF.

This clone was detected only once. The chain couples TRBV5-8 to TRBJ2-5, with D tentatively TRBD2 (6 bases). Looked up from germline, CDR1 is SGHTS and CDR2 is YDEGEE. V was cut by 0 bases and J by 5 bases, with 17 bases left in between. The CDR3 extends over 16 amino acids. The CDR3 region is CASSLEGRSGMETQYF. In DNA, the CDR3 is TGTGCCAGCAGCTTGGAGGGGAGGTCTGGGATGGAGACCCAGTACTTC.

Comments on this clone: A much larger clone differs from this one at a single base, so this may be a read error. The chain links TRBV19 to TRBJ1-5; D is unclear. CDR1 is LNHDA and CDR2 is SQIVND in the germline V gene (reference sequence). The ends were cut back, 4 bases at V and 0 bases at J, with 22 bases in the middle. CDR3 length: 19 amino acids. In nucleotides, the CDR3 is TGTGCCAGTAGTACCTTTGGCGGTCGGGGATCAAATAGCAATCAGCCCCAGCATTTT. It translates to CASSTFGGRGSNSNQPQHF.

The chain links TRBV2 to TRBJ2-5; D is unclear. The V gene's germline CDR1 is SNHLY and CDR2 FYNNEI. The CDR3 length is 21 residues. Trimming removed 1 base from V and 0 bases from J, with 27 bases in between. The CDR3 region is CASSEELRWGPMTWYQETQYF. The CDR3 DNA reads TGTGCCAGCAGTGAAGAGTTGCGTTGGGGTCCAATGACTTGGTACCAAGAGACCCAGTACTTC.

This clone was observed at least ten times. The chain couples TRBV7-9 to TRBJ2-5; 8 nucleotides align to TRBD1. This CDR3 region has 13 residues. CDR1 is SEHNR, CDR2 FQNEAQ, per germline (reference sequence). J was trimmed by 9 bases and V by 5 bases; bases with no gene match: 8. This CDR3 reads CASSPRTGWAQYF. CDR3 DNA sequence: TGTGCCAGCAGCCCGCGGACAGGGTGGGCCCAGTACTTC.

The chain employs TRBV4-1 and TRBJ2-3; possible D gene TRBD1, 5 bases. The CDR3 totals 16 residues. Germline V CDR1 and CDR2: MGHRA, YSYEKL. Trimming shortened V by 0 bases and J by 0 bases, and 10 bases separated the two germline ends. The CDR3 loop reads CASSQEPDTSTDTQYF. CDR3 in DNA: TGCGCCAGCAGCCAAGAGCCGGACACTAGCACAGATACGCAGTATTTT.

The gene calls are TRBV28 and TRBJ2-3; no clear D. This CDR3 comprises 15 residues. In germline, CDR1 is MDHEN, CDR2 SYDVKM. V dropped 4 bases and J dropped 2 bases, with 13 bases sitting between them. The CDR3 DNA sequence: TGTGCCAGCAGTTCCTTAGTGGAGATCACAGATACGCAGTATTTT. Translating it yields CASSSLVEITDTQYF.

The DNA for the CDR3 is TGCGCCAGCAGCCATTCTCCTGGGGAGGGTGAGGCAGAGACCCAGTACTTC. Its translation: CASSHSPGEGEAETQYF. The V call is TRBV5-1, the J call TRBJ2-5; 7 nucleotides match TRBD2. The germline V gene has CDR1 SGHRS and CDR2 YFSETQ. The CDR3 consists of 17 residues. V lost 4 bases and J lost 4; bases outside the gene matches: 16.

This chain connects TRBV27 to TRBJ2-1, with TRBD2 identical over 11 bases. Germline CDR1 and CDR2: MNHEY and SMNVEV (reference sequence). This CDR3 region has 15 residues. V dropped 5 bases and J dropped 6; count of bases not matched to a gene: 6. CDR3 amino acids: CASSLGLAGPNEQFF. The CDR3 DNA sequence: TGTGCCAGCAGTCTAGGACTAGCGGGCCCCAATGAGCAGTTCTTC.